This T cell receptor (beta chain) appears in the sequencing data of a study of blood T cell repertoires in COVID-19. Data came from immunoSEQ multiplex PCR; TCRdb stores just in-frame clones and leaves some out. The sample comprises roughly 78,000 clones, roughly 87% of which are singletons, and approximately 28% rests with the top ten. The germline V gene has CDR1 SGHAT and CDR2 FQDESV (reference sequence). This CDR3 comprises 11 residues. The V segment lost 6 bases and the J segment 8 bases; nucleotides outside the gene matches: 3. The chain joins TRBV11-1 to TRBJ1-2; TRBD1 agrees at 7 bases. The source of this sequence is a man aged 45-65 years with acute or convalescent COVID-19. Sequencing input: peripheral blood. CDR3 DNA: TGTGCCAGCAGTGGACAGGTCGGCTACACCTTC. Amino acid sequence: CASSGQVGYTF.